These 9 T cell receptor beta chains share one sample of origin, sequenced in a study of control samples from healthy donors and cancer patients. TCRdb keeps only in-frame clones here, not all; method: immunoSEQ multiplex PCR. This table holds around 150,000 clones, 95% to 96% found once. The sequenced sample was blood. The receptors derive from a woman between 25 and 40 years old in good health.

V is TRBV5-6 and J is TRBJ2-7; D is unclear. Germline CDR1 reads SGHDT; CDR2 reads YYEEEE. V was pared by 1 base and J by 2 bases, with 13 bases between. The CDR3 extends over 15 amino acids. The CDR3 DNA follows: TGTGCCAGCAGCTTGAGTCCGATTGGAACCTACGAGCAGTACTTC. The encoded protein is CASSLSPIGTYEQYF.

Only one count was recorded for this clone. The chain is built from TRBV6-5 and TRBJ1-1; the D gene is possibly TRBD1 (5 bases). V lost 9 bases, J lost 4 bases, and 15 bases lay in between. Germline-derived CDR1 and CDR2 are MNHEY and SVGAGI. The CDR3 contains 13 residues. CDR3 residues: CARRGGESTEAFF. In DNA, the CDR3 is TGTGCCAGAAGAGGAGGGGAATCCACTGAAGCTTTCTTT.

The gene calls are TRBV28 and TRBJ2-1; D is possibly TRBD2 (6 bases). CDR1 is MDHEN and CDR2 is SYDVKM in the germline V gene. This CDR3 is 13 amino acids long. The CDR3 spells CASGLSSYNEQFF. CDR3 DNA: TGTGCTAGCGGACTAAGCTCCTACAATGAGCAGTTCTTC.

The chain joins TRBV25-1 to TRBJ2-5, with D maybe TRBD1 (6 bases). This CDR3 is built from 15 residues. In germline, CDR1 is MGHDK, CDR2 SYGVNS. Trimming stripped 3 bases from V and 5 bases from J, with 16 bases between. The CDR3 is CASSDPRTGKETQYF. CDR3 nucleotide sequence: TGTGCCAGCAGTGACCCCCGAACAGGGAAGGAGACCCAGTACTTC.

V and J are TRBV6-5 and TRBJ1-1, with a possible D match to TRBD1 (5 bases). This CDR3 is built from 13 residues. Trimming removed 6 bases from V and 8 bases from J, with 16 bases in between. In germline, CDR1 is MNHEY, CDR2 SVGAGI. This CDR3 reads CASRRTGESEAFF. The CDR3 bases are TGTGCCAGCAGAAGGACGGGGGAAAGCGAAGCTTTCTTT.

This chain links TRBV3-1 (or the pseudogene TRBV3-2) with TRBJ2-3; D unresolved. The germline gives CDR1 LGHDT, CDR2 YNNKEL (reference sequence). The CDR3 sequence is 15 residues long. V lost 3 bases, J lost 3 bases, and 13 bases lay in between. CDR3 loop: CASSHDPTRTDTQYF. The CDR3 DNA reads as TGTGCCAGCAGCCATGACCCCACCCGGACAGATACGCAGTATTTT.

The V call is TRBV11-3, the J call TRBJ2-7, with a weak D call TRBD1 (6 bases). The V and J ends lost 2 bases and 1 base respectively, with 9 bases between them. There are 14 residues in the CDR3. CDR1 SGHNT and CDR2 YENEEA come from the germline V gene. CDR3 in amino acids: CASSLLTGSYEQYF. CDR3 sequence (DNA): TGTGCCAGCAGCTTACTTACAGGGTCCTACGAGCAGTACTTC. The full variable domain, completed using reference TRBV11-3 and TRBJ2-7, is EAGVVQSPRYKIIEKKQPVAFWCNPISGHNTLYWYLQNLGQGPELLIRYENEEAVDDSQLPKDRFSAERLKGVDSTLKIQPAELGDSAVYLCASSLLTGSYEQYFGPGTRLTVT.

CDR3 sequence: CASRAGFYGYTF. The CDR3 DNA reads as TGTGCCAGCAGAGCCGGGTTCTATGGCTACACCTTC. The chain is built from TRBV3-1 (or the pseudogene TRBV3-2) and TRBJ1-2, with D unclear. Germline CDR1 LGHDT, CDR2 YNNKEL (reference sequence). CDR3 length: 12 amino acids. V gave up 6 bases and J gave up 4 bases, with 9 bases separating them.

The chain uses TRBV7-8 and TRBJ1-2, with TRBD1 matching 8 bases. Trimming took 0 bases from V and 7 from J; bases not matched to a gene: 4. Per the germline V gene, CDR1 is SGHVS and CDR2 is FQNEAQ. CDR3 length: 14 residues. In DNA, the CDR3 is TGTGCCAGCAGCTTAGCGACAGGGGCGGGTGGCTACACCTTC. Translation gives CASSLATGAGGYTF.